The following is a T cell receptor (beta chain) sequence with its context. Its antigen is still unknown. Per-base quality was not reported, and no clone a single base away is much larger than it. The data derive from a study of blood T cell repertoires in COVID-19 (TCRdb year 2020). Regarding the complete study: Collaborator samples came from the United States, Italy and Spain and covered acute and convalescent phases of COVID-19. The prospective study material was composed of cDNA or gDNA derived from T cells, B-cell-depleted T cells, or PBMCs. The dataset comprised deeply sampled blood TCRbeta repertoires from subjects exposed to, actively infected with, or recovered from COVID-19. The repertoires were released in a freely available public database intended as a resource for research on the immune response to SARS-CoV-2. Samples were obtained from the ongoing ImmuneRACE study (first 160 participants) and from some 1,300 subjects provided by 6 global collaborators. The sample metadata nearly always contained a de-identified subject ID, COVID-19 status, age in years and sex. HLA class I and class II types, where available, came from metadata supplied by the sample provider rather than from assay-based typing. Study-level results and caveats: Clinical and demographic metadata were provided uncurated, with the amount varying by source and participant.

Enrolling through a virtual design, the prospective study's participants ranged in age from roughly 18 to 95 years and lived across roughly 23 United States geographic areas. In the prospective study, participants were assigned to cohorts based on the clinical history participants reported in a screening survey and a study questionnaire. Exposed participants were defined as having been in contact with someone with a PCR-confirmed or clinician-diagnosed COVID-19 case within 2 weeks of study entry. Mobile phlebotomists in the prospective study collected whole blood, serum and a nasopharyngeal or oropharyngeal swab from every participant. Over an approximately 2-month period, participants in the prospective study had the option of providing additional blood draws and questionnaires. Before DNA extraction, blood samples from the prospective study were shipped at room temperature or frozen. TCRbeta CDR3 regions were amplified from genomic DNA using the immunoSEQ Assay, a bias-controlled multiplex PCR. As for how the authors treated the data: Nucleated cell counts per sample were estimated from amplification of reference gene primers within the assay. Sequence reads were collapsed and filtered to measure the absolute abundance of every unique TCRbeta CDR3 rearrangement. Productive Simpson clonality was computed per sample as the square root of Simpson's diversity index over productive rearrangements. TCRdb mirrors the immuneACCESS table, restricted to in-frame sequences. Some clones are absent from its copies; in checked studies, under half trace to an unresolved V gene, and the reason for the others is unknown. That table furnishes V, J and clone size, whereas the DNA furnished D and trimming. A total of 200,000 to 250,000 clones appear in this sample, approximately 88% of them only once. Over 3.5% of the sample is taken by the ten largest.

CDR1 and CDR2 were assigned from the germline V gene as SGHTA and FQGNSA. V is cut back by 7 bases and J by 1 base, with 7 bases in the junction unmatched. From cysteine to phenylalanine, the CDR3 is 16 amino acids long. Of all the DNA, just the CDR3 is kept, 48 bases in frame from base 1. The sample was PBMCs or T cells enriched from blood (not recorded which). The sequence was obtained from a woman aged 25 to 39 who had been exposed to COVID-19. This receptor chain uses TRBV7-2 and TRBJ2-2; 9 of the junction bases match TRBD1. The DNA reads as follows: TGTGCCAGCAAGATGCCGGGACAGGGGAACACCGGGGAGCTGTTTTTT. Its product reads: CASKMPGQGNTGELFF.